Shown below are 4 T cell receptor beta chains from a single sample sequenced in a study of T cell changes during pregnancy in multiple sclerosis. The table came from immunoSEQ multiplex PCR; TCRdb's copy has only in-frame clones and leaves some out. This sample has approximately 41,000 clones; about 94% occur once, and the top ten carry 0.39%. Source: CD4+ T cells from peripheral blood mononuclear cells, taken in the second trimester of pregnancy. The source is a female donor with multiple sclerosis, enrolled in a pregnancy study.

The CDR3 DNA reads TGTGCCAGCAGTGAAGTAAGCGGCTCCTACAATGAGCAGTTCTTC. Its protein is CASSEVSGSYNEQFF. This chain connects TRBV6-1 to TRBJ2-1, with D possibly matching TRBD2 (5 bases). Germline-derived CDR1 and CDR2 are MNHNS and SASEGT. V was pared by 1 base and J by 0 bases, with 7 bases between. The CDR3 is 15 residues long.

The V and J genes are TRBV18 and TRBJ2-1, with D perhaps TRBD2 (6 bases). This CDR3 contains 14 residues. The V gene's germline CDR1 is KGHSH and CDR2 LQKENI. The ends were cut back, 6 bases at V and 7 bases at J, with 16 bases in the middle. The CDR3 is CASSRDSSWNEQFF. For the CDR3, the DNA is TGTGCCAGCTCTCGGGACTCCTCGTGGAATGAGCAGTTCTTC.

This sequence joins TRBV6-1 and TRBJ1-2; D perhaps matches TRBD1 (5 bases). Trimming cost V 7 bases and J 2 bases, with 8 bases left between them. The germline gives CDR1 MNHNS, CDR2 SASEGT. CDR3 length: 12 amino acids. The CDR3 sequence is CASKAGNYGYTF. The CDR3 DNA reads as TGTGCCAGCAAGGCAGGGAACTATGGCTACACCTTC.

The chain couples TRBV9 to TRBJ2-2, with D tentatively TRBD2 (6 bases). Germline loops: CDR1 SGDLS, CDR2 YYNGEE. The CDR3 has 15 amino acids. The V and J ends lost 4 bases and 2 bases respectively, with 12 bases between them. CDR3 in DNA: TGTGCCAGCAGCCCGGACTATCTAAACACCGGGGAGCTGTTTTTT. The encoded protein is CASSPDYLNTGELFF.